This TCR beta chain was observed in a study of blood T cell repertoires in COVID-19. Turning to the study itself: Acute-phase and convalescent COVID-19 samples originated in the United States, Italy and Spain. From T cells, B-cell-depleted T cells, or PBMCs came the material, which was cDNA or gDNA.

Per the study methods: Quantification of nucleated cells was approximated via reference gene primer amplification. Profiling relied on immunoSEQ multiplex PCR, and the TCRdb table lists in-frame clones only, not all of them. The V and J calls and clone size are taken from that table; D and trimming were inferred from the DNA. The sample contains 43,000 or so clones, 80% to 85% of which appear only once. The CDR3 is 16 residues long. Trimming at V came to 6 bases and at J to 5 bases, leaving 16 bases not matched to a gene. Germline V lookup: CDR1 MDHEN, CDR2 SYDVKM. V is TRBV28 and J is TRBJ2-7, with 7 nucleotides matching TRBD2. Sequencing was done on a sample of peripheral blood. This TCR was sampled from a man between 60 and 70 years old with active COVID-19. CDR3 nucleotides: TGTGCCAGCAGAGGCCCCTATGGCGGGAGTAAACACGAGCAGTACTTC. As protein: CASRGPYGGSKHEQYF.